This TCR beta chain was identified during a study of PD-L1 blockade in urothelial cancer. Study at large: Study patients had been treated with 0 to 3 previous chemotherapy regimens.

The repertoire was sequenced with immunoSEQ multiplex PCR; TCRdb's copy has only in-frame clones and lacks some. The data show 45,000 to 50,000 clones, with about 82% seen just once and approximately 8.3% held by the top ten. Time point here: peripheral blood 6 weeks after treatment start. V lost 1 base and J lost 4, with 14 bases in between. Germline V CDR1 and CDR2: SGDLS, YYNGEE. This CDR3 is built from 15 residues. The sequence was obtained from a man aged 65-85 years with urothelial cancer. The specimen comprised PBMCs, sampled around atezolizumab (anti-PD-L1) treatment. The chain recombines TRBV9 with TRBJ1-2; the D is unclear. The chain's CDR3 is CASSVYLGEVYGYTF. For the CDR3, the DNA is TGTGCCAGCAGCGTATATCTGGGAGAAGTCTATGGCTACACCTTC.